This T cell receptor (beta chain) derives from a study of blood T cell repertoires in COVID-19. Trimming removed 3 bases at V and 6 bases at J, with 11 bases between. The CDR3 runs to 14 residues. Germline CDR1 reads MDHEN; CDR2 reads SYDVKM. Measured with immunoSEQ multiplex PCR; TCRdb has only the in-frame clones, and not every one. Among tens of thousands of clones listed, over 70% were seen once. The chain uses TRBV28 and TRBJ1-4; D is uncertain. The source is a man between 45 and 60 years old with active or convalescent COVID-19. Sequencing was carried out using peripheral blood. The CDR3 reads CASSFWGAHEKLFF. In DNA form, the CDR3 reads TGTGCCAGCAGTTTTTGGGGAGCCCATGAAAAACTGTTTTTT.